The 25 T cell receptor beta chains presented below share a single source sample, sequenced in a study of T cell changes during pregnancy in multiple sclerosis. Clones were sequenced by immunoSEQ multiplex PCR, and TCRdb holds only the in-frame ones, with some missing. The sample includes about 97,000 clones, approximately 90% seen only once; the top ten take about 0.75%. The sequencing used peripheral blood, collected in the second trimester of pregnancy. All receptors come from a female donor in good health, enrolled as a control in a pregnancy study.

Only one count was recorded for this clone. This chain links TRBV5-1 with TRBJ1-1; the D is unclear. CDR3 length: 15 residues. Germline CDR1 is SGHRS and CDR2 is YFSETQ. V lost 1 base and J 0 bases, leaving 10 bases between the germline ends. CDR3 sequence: CASSLNFAVNTEAFF. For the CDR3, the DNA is TGCGCCAGCAGCTTGAACTTTGCGGTGAACACTGAAGCTTTCTTT.

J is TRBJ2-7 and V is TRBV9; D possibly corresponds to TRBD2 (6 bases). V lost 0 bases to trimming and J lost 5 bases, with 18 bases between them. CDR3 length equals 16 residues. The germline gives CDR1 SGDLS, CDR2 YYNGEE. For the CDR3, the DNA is TGTGCCAGCAGCGTAGAAGGCGGGACCTACGGGAACGAGCAGTACTTC. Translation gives CASSVEGGTYGNEQYF.

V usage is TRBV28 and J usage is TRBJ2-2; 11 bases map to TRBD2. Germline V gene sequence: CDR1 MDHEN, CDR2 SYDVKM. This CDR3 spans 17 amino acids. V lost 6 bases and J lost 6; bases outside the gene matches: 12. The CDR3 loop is CASSPIAGGPSAGELFF. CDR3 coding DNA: TGTGCCAGCAGCCCCATAGCGGGAGGGCCCTCGGCCGGGGAGCTGTTTTTT.

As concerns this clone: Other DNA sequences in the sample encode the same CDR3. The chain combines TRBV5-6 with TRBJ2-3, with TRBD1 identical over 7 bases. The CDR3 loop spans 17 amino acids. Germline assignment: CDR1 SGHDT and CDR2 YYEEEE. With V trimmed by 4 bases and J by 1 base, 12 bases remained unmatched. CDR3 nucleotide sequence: TGTGCCAGCAGCGCACTGCAGGGGGATTGGGGCACAGATACGCAGTATTTT. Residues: CASSALQGDWGTDTQYF.

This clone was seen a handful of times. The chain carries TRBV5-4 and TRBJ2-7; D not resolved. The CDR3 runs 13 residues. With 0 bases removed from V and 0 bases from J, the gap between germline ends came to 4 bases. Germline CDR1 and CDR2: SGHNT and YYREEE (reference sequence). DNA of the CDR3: TGTGCCAGCAGCTTGGACTACTCCTACGAGCAGTACTTC. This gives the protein CASSLDYSYEQYF.

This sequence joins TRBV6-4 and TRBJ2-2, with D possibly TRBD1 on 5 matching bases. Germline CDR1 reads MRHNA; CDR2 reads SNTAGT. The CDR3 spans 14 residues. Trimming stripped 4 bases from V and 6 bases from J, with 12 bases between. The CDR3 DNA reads TGTGCCAGCAGTGCCAGGGCGGTTGCCGGGGAGCTGTTTTTT. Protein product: CASSARAVAGELFF.

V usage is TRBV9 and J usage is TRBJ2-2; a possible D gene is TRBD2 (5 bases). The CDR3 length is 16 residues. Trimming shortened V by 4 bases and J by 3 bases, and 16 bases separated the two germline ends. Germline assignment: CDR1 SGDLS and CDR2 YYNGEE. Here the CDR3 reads CASSPREDSYTGELFF. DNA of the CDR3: TGTGCCAGCAGCCCCCGAGAGGACTCTTACACCGGGGAGCTGTTTTTT. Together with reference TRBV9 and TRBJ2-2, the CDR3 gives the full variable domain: DSGVTQTPKHLITATGQRVTLRCSPRSGDLSVYWYQQSLDQGLQFLIQYYNGEERAKGNILERFSAQQFPDLHSELNLSSLELGDSALYFCASSPREDSYTGELFFGEGSRLTVL.

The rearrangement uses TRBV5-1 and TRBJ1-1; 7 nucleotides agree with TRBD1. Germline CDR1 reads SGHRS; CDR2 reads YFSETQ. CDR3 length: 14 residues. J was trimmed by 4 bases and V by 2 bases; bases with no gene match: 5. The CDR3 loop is CASSLGGAGTEAFF. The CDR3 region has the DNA TGCGCCAGCAGCTTAGGGGGCGCCGGCACTGAAGCTTTCTTT.

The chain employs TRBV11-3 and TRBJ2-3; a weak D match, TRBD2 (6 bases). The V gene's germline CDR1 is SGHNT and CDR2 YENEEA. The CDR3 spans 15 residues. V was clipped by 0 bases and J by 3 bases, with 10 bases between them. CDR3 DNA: TGTGCCAGCAGCTTAGACGGGAGTAATACAGATACGCAGTATTTT. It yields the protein CASSLDGSNTDTQYF. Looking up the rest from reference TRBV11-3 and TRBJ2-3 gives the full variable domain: EAGVVQSPRYKIIEKKQPVAFWCNPISGHNTLYWYLQNLGQGPELLIRYENEEAVDDSQLPKDRFSAERLKGVDSTLKIQPAELGDSAVYLCASSLDGSNTDTQYFGPGTRLTVL.

The CDR3 DNA follows: TGTGCCAGCAGCCTGGACAGGGGGCGTGAAAAACTGTTTTTT. It yields the protein CASSLDRGREKLFF. The chain combines TRBV5-4 with TRBJ1-4; 11 bases match TRBD1. The V segment lost 4 bases and the J segment 7 bases; nucleotides outside the gene matches: 3. Germline assignment: CDR1 SGHNT and CDR2 YYREEE (reference sequence). This CDR3 comprises 14 residues.

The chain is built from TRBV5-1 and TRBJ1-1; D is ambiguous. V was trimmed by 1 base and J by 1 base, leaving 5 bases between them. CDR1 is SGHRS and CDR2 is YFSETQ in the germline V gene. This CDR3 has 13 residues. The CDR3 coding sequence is TGCGCCAGCAGCTTGTTGGCGAACACTGAAGCTTTCTTT. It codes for CASSLLANTEAFF.

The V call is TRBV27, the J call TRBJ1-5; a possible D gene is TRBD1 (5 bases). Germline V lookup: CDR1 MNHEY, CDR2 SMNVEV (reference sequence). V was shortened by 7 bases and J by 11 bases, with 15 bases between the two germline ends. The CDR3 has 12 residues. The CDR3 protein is CASMSGVGAQHF. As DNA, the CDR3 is TGTGCCAGCATGTCGGGGGTAGGGGCCCAGCATTTT.

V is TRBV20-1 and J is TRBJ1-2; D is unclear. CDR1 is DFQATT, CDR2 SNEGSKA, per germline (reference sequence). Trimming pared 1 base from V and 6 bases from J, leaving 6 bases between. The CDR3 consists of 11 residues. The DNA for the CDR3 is TGCAGTGCTAGAGCAGTGGATGGCTACACCTTC. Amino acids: CSARAVDGYTF.

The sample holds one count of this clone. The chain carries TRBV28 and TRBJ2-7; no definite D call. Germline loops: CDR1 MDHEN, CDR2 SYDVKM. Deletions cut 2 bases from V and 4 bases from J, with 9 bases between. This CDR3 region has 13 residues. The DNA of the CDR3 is TGTGCCAGCAGTTTAAACAGTCTATACGAGCAGTACTTC. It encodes CASSLNSLYEQYF.

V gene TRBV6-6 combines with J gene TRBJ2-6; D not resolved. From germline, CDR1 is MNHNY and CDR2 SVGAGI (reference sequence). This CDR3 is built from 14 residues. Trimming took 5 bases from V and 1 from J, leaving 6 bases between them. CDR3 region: CASSRDSGANVLTF. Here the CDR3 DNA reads TGTGCCAGCAGTCGCGATTCTGGGGCCAACGTCCTGACTTTC.

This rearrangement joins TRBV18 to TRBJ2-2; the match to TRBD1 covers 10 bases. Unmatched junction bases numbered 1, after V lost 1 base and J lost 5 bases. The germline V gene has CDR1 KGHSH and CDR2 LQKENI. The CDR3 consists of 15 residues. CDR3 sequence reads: CASSPRTGGTGELFF. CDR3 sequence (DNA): TGTGCCAGCTCACCACGGACAGGGGGAACCGGGGAGCTGTTTTTT.

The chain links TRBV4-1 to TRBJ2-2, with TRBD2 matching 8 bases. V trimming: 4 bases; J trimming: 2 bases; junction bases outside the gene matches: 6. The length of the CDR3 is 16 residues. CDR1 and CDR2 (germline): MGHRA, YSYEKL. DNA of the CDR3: TGCGCCAGCAGCCGCCAACTAGCGGTAAACACCGGGGAGCTGTTTTTT. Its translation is CASSRQLAVNTGELFF.

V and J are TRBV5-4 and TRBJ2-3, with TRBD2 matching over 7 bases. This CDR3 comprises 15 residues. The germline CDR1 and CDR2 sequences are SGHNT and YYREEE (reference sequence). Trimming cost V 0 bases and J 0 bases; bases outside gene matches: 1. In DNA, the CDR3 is TGTGCCAGCAGCTTGGGGGACTACAGCACAGATACGCAGTATTTT. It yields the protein CASSLGDYSTDTQYF.

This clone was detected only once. CDR3: CASSSQWGGRQETQYF. Here the CDR3 DNA reads TGCGCCAGCAGCTCACAGTGGGGGGGTAGGCAAGAGACCCAGTACTTC. The chain is built from TRBV4-1 and TRBJ2-5, with 7 bases identical to TRBD2. Trimming removed 5 bases from V and 2 bases from J; junction bases left unmatched: 11. The germline V gene has CDR1 MGHRA and CDR2 YSYEKL. The CDR3 consists of 16 residues.

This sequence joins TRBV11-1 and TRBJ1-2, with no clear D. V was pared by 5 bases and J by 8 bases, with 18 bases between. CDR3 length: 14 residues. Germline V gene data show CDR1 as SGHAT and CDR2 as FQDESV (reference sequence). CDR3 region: CASSLGYGIGGYTF. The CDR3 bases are TGTGCCAGCAGCCTTGGTTACGGGATTGGGGGCTACACCTTC.

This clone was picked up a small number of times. CDR3 nucleotide sequence: TGTGCCAGCAGTTTCAGGCAGTTTAATGAAAAACTGTTTTTT. Its translation: CASSFRQFNEKLFF. The genes are TRBV27 and TRBJ1-4, with D uncertain. CDR1 is MNHEY and CDR2 is SMNVEV in the germline V gene (reference sequence). The CDR3 is 14 amino acids. V lost 3 bases, J lost 4 bases, and 9 bases lay in between.

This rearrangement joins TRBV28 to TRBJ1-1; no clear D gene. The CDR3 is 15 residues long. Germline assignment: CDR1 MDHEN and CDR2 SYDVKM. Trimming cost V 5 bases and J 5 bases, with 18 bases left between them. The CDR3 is CASSTTSYGGTEAFF. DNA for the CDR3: TGTGCCAGCAGTACCACCTCCTACGGTGGTACTGAAGCTTTCTTT. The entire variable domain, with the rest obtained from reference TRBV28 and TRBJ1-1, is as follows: DVKVTQSSRYLVKRTGEKVFLECVQDMDHENMFWYRQDPGLGLRLIYFSYDVKMKEKGDIPEGYSVSREKKERFSLILESASTNQTSMYLCASSTTSYGGTEAFFGQGTRLTVV.

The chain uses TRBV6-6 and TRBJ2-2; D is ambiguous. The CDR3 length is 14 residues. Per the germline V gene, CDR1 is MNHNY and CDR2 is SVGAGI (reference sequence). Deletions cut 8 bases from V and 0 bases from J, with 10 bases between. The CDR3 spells CASGPSSNTGELFF. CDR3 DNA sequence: TGTGCCAGCGGGCCGTCCTCGAACACCGGGGAGCTGTTTTTT.

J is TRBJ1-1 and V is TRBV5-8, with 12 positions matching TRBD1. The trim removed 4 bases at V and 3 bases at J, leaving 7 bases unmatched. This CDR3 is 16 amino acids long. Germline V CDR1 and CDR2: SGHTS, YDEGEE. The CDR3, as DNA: TGTGCCAGCAGCCTGGGACAGGGGGCAGGTGACACTGAAGCTTTCTTT. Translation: CASSLGQGAGDTEAFF.

The CDR3 sequence is CASSFQRASTDTQYF. The CDR3 nucleotides read TGTGCCAGCAGCTTCCAGCGTGCTAGCACAGATACGCAGTATTTT. This sequence joins TRBV5-4 and TRBJ2-3; D is unclear. Germline V lookup: CDR1 SGHNT, CDR2 YYREEE (reference sequence). The CDR3 is 15 residues long. With 2 bases removed from V and 0 bases from J, the gap between germline ends came to 10 bases.